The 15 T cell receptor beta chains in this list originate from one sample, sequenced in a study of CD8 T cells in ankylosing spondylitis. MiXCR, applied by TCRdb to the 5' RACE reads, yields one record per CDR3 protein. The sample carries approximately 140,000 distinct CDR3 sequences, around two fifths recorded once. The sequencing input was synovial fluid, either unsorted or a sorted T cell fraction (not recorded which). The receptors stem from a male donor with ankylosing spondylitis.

The CDR3 spells CSARDDRSRDTIYNEQFF. The CDR3 nucleotides are TGCAGTGCTAGAGATGATCGGAGTCGGGACACTATCTACAATGAGCAGTTCTTC. The J gene is TRBJ2-1, the V gene TRBV20-1; perhaps TRBD1 as D (6 bases). The CDR3 is 18 residues long. CDR1 and CDR2 (germline): DFQATT, SNEGSKA (reference sequence). Trimming left V 0 bases short and J 3 bases short, with 21 bases between.

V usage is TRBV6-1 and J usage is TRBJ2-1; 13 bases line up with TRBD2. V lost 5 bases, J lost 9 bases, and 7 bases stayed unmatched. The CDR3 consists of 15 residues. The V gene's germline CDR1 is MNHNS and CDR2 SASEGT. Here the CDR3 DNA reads TGTGCCAGCAGTCGTACTAGCGGGGGGGCGGTTGAGCAGTTCTTC. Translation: CASSRTSGGAVEQFF.

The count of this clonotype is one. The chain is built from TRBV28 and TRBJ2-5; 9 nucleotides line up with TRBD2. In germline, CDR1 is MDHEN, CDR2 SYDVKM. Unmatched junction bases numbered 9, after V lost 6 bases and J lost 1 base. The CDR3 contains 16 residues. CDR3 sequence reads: CASRPTSGKSQETQYF. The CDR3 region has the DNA TGTGCCAGCAGACCGACTAGCGGAAAAAGCCAAGAGACCCAGTACTTC.

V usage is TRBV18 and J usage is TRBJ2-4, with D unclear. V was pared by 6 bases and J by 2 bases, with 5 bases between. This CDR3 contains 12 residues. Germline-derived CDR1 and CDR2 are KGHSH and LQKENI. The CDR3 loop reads CASSGTKNIQYF. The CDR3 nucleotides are TGTGCCAGCTCCGGAACCAAAAACATTCAGTACTTC.

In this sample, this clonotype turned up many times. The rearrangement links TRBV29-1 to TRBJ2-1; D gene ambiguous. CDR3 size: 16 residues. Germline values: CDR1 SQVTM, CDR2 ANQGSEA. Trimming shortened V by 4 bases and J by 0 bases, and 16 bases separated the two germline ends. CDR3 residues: CSVGLARENSYNEQFF. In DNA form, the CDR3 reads TGCAGCGTTGGCCTTGCAAGAGAAAACTCCTACAATGAGCAGTTCTTC.

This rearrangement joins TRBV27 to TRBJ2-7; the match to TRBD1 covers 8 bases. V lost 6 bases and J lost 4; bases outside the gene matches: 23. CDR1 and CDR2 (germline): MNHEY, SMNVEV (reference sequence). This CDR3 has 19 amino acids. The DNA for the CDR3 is TGTGCCAGCAGCCACGGGCCGGGACAGGCCCGGTTTGCCAAATACGAGCAGTACTTC. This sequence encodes CASSHGPGQARFAKYEQYF.

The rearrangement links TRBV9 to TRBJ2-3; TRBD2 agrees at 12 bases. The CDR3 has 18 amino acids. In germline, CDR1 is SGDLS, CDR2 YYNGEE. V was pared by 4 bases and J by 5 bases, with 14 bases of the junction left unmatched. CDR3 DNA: TGTGCCAGCAGCTCTTCTAGCGGGAGGGCCAATTTTGTAGATACGCAGTATTTT. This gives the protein CASSSSSGRANFVDTQYF. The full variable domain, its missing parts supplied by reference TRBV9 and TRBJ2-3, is DSGVTQTPKHLITATGQRVTLRCSPRSGDLSVYWYQQSLDQGLQFLIQYYNGEERAKGNILERFSAQQFPDLHSELNLSSLELGDSALYFCASSSSSGRANFVDTQYFGPGTRLTVL.

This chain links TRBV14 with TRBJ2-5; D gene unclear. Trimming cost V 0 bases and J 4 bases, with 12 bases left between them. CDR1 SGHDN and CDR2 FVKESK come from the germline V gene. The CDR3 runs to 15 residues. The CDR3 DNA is TGTGCCAGCAGCCAAGATTTGTGGGTTTTAGAGACCCAGTACTTC. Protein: CASSQDLWVLETQYF. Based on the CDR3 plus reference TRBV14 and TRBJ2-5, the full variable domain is EAGVTQFPSHSVIEKGQTVTLRCDPISGHDNLYWYRRVMGKEIKFLLHFVKESKQDESGMPNNRFLAERTGGTYSTLKVQPAELEDSGVYFCASSQDLWVLETQYFGPGTRLLVL.

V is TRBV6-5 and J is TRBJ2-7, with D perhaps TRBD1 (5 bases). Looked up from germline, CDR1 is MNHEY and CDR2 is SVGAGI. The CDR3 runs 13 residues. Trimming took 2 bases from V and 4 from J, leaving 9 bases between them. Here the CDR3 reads CASSYGARYEQYF. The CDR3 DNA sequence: TGTGCCAGCAGTTACGGGGCACGGTACGAGCAGTACTTC.

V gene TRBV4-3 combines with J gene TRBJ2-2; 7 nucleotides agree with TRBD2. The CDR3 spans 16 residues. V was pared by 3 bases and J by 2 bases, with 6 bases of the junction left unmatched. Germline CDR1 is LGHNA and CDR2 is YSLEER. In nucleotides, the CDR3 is TGCGCCAGCAGCCATGGGAGCGGGGTAAACACCGGGGAGCTGTTTTTT. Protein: CASSHGSGVNTGELFF.

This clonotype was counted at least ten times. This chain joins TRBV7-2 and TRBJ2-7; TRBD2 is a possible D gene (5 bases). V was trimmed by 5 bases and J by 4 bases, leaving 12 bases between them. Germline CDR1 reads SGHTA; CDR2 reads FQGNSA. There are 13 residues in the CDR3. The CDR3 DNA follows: TGTGCCAGCAGCCCCAATACTAGTTACGAGCAGTACTTC. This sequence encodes CASSPNTSYEQYF.

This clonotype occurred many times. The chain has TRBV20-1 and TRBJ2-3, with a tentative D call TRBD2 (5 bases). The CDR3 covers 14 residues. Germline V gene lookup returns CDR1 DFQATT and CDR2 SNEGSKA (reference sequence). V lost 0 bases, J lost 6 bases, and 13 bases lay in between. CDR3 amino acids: CSARDRTQWDTQYF. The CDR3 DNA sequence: TGCAGTGCTAGAGACCGGACTCAGTGGGATACGCAGTATTTT.

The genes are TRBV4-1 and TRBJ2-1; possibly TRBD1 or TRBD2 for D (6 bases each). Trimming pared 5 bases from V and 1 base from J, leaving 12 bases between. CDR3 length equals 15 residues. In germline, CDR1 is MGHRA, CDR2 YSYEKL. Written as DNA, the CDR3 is TGCGCCAGCAGCGGTCGAGGGGGGTCCTACAATGAGCAGTTCTTC. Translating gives CASSGRGGSYNEQFF.

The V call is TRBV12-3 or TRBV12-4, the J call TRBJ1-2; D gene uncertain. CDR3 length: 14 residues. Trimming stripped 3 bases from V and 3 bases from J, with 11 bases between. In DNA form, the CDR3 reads TGTGCCAGCAGTTTGAGCGTCCCAGACTATGGCTACACCTTC. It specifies CASSLSVPDYGYTF.

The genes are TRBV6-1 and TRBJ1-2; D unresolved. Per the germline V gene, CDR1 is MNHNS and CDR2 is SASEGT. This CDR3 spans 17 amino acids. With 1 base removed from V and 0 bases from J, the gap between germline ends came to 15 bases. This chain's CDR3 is CASSEVLRQASNYGYTF. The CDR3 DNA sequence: TGTGCCAGCAGTGAAGTACTCCGGCAGGCTTCTAACTATGGCTACACCTTC.